Below, one TCR beta chain is given with its context. This sample is part of a study of blood T cell repertoires in COVID-19. About the research overall: COVID-19 samples, acute and convalescent, were from the United States, Italy and Spain. In each case, the material was cDNA or gDNA derived from T cells, B-cell-depleted T cells, or PBMCs.

Authors' methods: Counts of nucleated cells, estimated from reference gene primer amplification, were obtained. Assay: immunoSEQ multiplex PCR; the TCRdb copy retains only in-frame clones and omits some. V, J and clone size are those of that table, while D and trimming were read from the DNA. This table has some 65,000 clones, approximately 85% appearing once. CDR3 length equals 11 residues. In germline, CDR1 is MNHEY, CDR2 SVGAGI. V was clipped by 4 bases and J by 8 bases, with 8 bases between them. The source of this sequence is a man older than 75 with acute or convalescent COVID-19. The chain is built from TRBV6-5 and TRBJ1-1; D is perhaps TRBD1 (6 bases). Sequenced input: peripheral blood. The CDR3 here is CASSSTGEAFF. CDR3 bases: TGTGCCAGCAGTTCAACAGGGGAAGCTTTCTTT.